This section outlines one T cell receptor (beta chain) sequence together with its context. It lacks a known antigen. No much larger clone exists at a distance of one base, and base qualities are not known. The data originate from a study of T cell responses to AZD1222 COVID-19 vaccine (dated by TCRdb to the early 2020s). In terms of the full investigation: TCR sequencing covered about 230 trial participants: roughly 200 given two doses of AZD1222 and 26 given two doses of MenACWY control vaccine. Trial participants were enrolled by age into subgroups of 18-55, 56-69 and 70-plus years, and around 150, 28 and 57 TCR-sequenced participants, respectively, were included in these subgroups. What the authors observed across the whole study: Conclusions about previously exposed vaccinees are limited, since just a handful of AZD1222 recipients were seropositive for SARS-CoV-2 at baseline. Because no day 14 peak-response samples were available, repertoires were characterized only after the peak T cell response. After two AZD1222 doses, both the breadth and the depth of spike-specific TCRs were significantly higher than at day 0 and than in MenACWY recipients. The 56-69-year group was small, and its depth increase did not reach significance, likely because of low power. Nearly half of unique spike-specific TCRs reportedly recognized epitopes outside regions mutated in the B.1.351 and B.1.1.7 variants. Vaccine-associated CD4 TCRs spanned the whole spike protein, with dominant responses in regions 160-218 and 743-854. Participants were mostly white British and included more females than males, and it was suggested by the authors that clonal diversity may have been underestimated.

The germline V and J ends show losses of 0 bases and 11 bases respectively, and no gene match explains 7 bases of the junction. Looking up the germline V gene yields CDR1 MNHEY and CDR2 SVGAGI. The CDR3 runs 14 amino acids, cysteine and phenylalanine included. Left in the record is the CDR3 DNA by itself, 42 bases read in frame from the first base. The time point label, as the study defines it: about 28 days (+/-7) after the second vaccine dose. AZD1222 recipients given second doses at about 4 weeks or at about 12 weeks were pooled, since spike-specific TCR depth and breadth were not found to differ between the two schedules. Vaccinee samples were obtained from the UK trials COV001 and COV002, which included a single-blind randomized controlled phase 2/3 trial of AZD1222 (ChAdOx1 nCoV-19) in healthy adults. For TCRbeta chain sequencing, PBMC samples from trial participants were taken at day 0 and at day 28 after the second dose.

The CDR3 regions of human TCRbeta chains were analyzed by immunosequencing. The original methods were these. Repertoire TCRs were matched against a reference library of SARS-CoV-2-specific TCRs generated with the MIRA antigen-specificity platform. Breadth was defined as the fraction of unique TCRs that were SARS-CoV-2-associated. Depth was defined as the fraction of total T cells that were SARS-CoV-2-associated. Using the MIRA data, each spike-specific TCR was assigned both to the spike region to which the TCR was reactive and to a CD4 or CD8 class. Log10-transformed breadth and depth values were compared by one-way ANOVA with Sidak's multiple comparisons tests. TCRdb provides this immuneACCESS table in a form limited to in-frame rearrangements. Some clones are lacking; in checked studies, under half of them reflect an unresolved V gene, and why the rest are absent is not known. V and J calls and clone size are given by that table; D and trimming were obtained from the DNA. This sample gives 150,000 to 200,000 clones in total; roughly 90% of them show up just once. The leading ten clones occupy less than 2% of the sample.

The source material was peripheral blood, sampled 28 days after the second AZD1222 dose. The sequence derives from an adult who received the AZD1222 COVID-19 vaccine. The rearranged segments are TRBV6-5 and TRBJ1-5; 7 nucleotides in the junction match TRBD1. Here the CDR3 is given as CASSYSSRGGTQHF. The DNA sequence reads TGTGCCAGCAGTTACTCGAGCAGGGGGGGGACCCAGCATTTT.